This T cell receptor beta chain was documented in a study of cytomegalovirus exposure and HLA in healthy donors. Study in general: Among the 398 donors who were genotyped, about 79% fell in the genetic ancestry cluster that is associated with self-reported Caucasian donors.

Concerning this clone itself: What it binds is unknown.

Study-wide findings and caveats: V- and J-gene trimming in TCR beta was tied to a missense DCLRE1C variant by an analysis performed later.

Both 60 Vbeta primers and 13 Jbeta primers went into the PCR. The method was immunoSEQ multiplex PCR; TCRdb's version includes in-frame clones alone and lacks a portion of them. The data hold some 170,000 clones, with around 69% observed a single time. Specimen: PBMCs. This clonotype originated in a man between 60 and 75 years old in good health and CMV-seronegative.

This chain's CDR3 is CASSSGTSGEQYF. The CDR3 bases are TGTGCCAGCAGCTCCGGGACTAGTGGCGAGCAGTACTTC. This chain joins TRBV11-2 and TRBJ2-7, with TRBD2 identical over 8 bases. Germline V lookup: CDR1 SGHAT, CDR2 FQNNGV. The CDR3 extends over 13 amino acids. With 4 bases clipped from V and 6 bases from J, the junction kept 5 bases outside the gene matches.